These 11 T cell receptor beta chains came from one sample sequenced in a study of T cell responses to AZD1222 COVID-19 vaccine. Some clones are missing from TCRdb's copy, which holds only in-frame ones; the method was immunoSEQ multiplex PCR. The sample yields roughly 97,000 clones, about 89% seen once. The specimen was peripheral blood, collected 28 days after the second dose of the MenACWY control vaccine. The receptors shown here come from an adult who received the MenACWY meningococcal vaccine as a control.

This clone was detected only a few times. The rearrangement uses TRBV19 and TRBJ1-5, with 7 bases that match TRBD1. The J segment lost 1 base and the V segment lost 6 bases, leaving 9 bases of the junction unmatched. The CDR3 sequence is 16 residues long. Germline V gene lookup returns CDR1 LNHDA and CDR2 SQIVND (reference sequence). CDR3 nucleotides: TGTGCCAGTAGGGGGACAGCACTACAAAGCAATCAGCCCCAGCATTTT. Protein product: CASRGTALQSNQPQHF.

This chain uses TRBV9 with TRBJ2-3; no reliable D call. Germline V gene sequence: CDR1 SGDLS, CDR2 YYNGEE. The CDR3 runs to 18 residues. Trimming took 4 bases from V and 2 from J, leaving 23 bases between them. The CDR3 region has the DNA TGTGCCAGCAGCCAACCGGCGGTGGATTCCTTCAACACAGATACGCAGTATTTT. Its translation is CASSQPAVDSFNTDTQYF. The variable domain in full, completed from reference TRBV9 and TRBJ2-3, reads DSGVTQTPKHLITATGQRVTLRCSPRSGDLSVYWYQQSLDQGLQFLIQYYNGEERAKGNILERFSAQQFPDLHSELNLSSLELGDSALYFCASSQPAVDSFNTDTQYFGPGTRLTVL.

The chain has TRBV13 and TRBJ1-1; the D is unclear. In germline, CDR1 is PRHDT, CDR2 FYEKMQ (reference sequence). The CDR3 has 16 amino acids. V lost 0 bases and J lost 1, with 12 bases in between. In DNA, the CDR3 is TGTGCCAGCAGCTTAGGGCGAGGGTTTCGGAACACTGAAGCTTTCTTT. This sequence encodes CASSLGRGFRNTEAFF.

This clone showed up just once. The V gene is TRBV27, the J gene TRBJ2-1, with 9 bases fitting TRBD1. After removal of 5 bases from V and 8 bases from J, the junction contained 7 bases not matched to a gene. The CDR3 is made up of 14 amino acids. From germline, CDR1 is MNHEY and CDR2 SMNVEV (reference sequence). The CDR3 region has the DNA TGTGCCAGCAGTCCCGGACAGGGGTTCGATGAGCAGTTCTTC. Protein product: CASSPGQGFDEQFF.

In this sample, this clone turned up once. The chain joins TRBV4-1 to TRBJ2-7; 7 bases fit TRBD1. J was trimmed by 5 bases and V by 4 bases; bases with no gene match: 8. Germline CDR1 MGHRA, CDR2 YSYEKL. The CDR3 extends over 14 amino acids. The DNA for the CDR3 is TGCGCCAGCAGCCCGGACAGGTTAGGCGACGAGCAGTACTTC. Protein sequence: CASSPDRLGDEQYF.

The chain is built from TRBV5-4 and TRBJ2-3; 8 bases match TRBD2. With 3 bases clipped from V and 3 bases from J, the junction kept 9 bases outside the gene matches. The CDR3 loop spans 16 amino acids. Germline lookup yields CDR1 SGHNT and CDR2 YYREEE (reference sequence). CDR3 sequence (DNA): TGTGCCAGCAGCTCCCCAGGCAGCGGGGGAACAGATACGCAGTATTTT. This translates into CASSSPGSGGTDTQYF.

As DNA, the CDR3 is TGTGCCAGTAGGCCCCAGGGAAATCAGCCCCAGCATTTT. Its protein is CASRPQGNQPQHF. The chain has TRBV19 and TRBJ1-5, with D maybe TRBD1 (5 bases). The CDR3 runs 13 residues. CDR1 is LNHDA and CDR2 is SQIVND in the germline V gene (reference sequence). V was trimmed by 6 bases and J by 4 bases, leaving 10 bases between them. Based on the CDR3 plus reference TRBV19 and TRBJ1-5, the full variable domain is DGGITQSPKYLFRKEGQNVTLSCEQNLNHDAMYWYRQDPGQGLRLIYYSQIVNDFQKGDIAEGYSVSREKKESFPLTVTSAQKNPTAFYLCASRPQGNQPQHFGDGTRLSIL.

In this sample, this clone turned up once. The V call is TRBV5-1, the J call TRBJ1-2; D remains ambiguous. V was cut by 4 bases and J by 3 bases, with 10 bases left in between. The CDR3 consists of 13 residues. CDR1 and CDR2 from the germline V gene are SGHRS and YFSETQ. This chain's CDR3 is CASSTPPDYGYTF. In DNA form, the CDR3 reads TGCGCCAGCAGCACCCCCCCGGACTATGGCTACACCTTC.

The chain joins TRBV6-1 to TRBJ1-1; D gene unclear. The CDR3 is 15 amino acids. Germline lookup yields CDR1 MNHNS and CDR2 SASEGT. V lost 3 bases, J lost 0 bases, and 11 bases lay in between. The CDR3, as DNA: TGTGCCAGCAGTGAGGCGAGAATCATGAACACTGAAGCTTTCTTT. Its translation: CASSEARIMNTEAFF.

The CDR3 sequence is CASSNRDAQGGQYF. CDR3 sequence (DNA): TGTGCCAGCAGCAACCGGGACGCCCAGGGGGGGCAGTACTTC. This sequence joins TRBV3-1 (or the pseudogene TRBV3-2) and TRBJ2-7, with D possibly matching TRBD1 (7 bases). V was cut by 5 bases and J by 9 bases, with 20 bases left in between. There are 14 residues in the CDR3. The V gene's germline CDR1 is LGHDT and CDR2 YNNKEL (reference sequence).

This chain connects TRBV5-6 to TRBJ1-6; D is possibly TRBD1 (5 bases). Germline CDR1 reads SGHDT; CDR2 reads YYEEEE. There are 18 residues in the CDR3. The V end was cut by 1 base, the J end by 5 bases, with 19 bases between. The CDR3 protein is CASSLNLGPSRDNSPLHF. The CDR3 DNA sequence: TGTGCCAGCAGCTTGAATCTGGGGCCGAGCCGGGATAATTCACCCCTCCACTTT. Full variable domain (remainder filled in from reference TRBV5-6 and TRBJ1-6): DAGVTQSPTHLIKTRGQQVTLRCSPKSGHDTVSWYQQALGQGPQFIFQYYEEEERQRGNFPDRFSGHQFPNYSSELNVNALLLGDSALYLCASSLNLGPSRDNSPLHFGNGTRLTVT.